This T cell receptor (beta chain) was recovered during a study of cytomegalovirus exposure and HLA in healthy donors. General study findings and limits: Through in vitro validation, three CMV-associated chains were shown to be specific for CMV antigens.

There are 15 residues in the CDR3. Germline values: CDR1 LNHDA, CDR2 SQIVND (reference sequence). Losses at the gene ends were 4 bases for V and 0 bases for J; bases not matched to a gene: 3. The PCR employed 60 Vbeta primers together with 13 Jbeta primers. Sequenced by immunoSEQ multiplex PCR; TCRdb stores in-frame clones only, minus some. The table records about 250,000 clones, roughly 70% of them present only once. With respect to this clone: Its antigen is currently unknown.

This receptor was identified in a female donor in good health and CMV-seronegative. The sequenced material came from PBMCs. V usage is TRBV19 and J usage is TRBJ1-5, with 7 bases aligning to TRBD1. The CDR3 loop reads CASSTGTASNQPQHF. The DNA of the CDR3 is TGTGCCAGTAGTACCGGGACAGCTAGCAATCAGCCCCAGCATTTT.